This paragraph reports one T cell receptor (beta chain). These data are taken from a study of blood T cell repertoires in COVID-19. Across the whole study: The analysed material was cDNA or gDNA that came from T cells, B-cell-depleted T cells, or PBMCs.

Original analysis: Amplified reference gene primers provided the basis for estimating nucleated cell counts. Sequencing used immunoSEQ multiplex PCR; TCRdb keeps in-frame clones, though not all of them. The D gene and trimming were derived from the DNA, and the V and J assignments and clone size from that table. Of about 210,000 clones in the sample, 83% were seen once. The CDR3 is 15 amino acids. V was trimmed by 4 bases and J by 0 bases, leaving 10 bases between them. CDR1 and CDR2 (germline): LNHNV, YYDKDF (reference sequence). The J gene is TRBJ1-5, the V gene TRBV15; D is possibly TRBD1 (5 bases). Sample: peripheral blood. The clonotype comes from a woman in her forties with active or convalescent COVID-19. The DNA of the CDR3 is TGTGCCACCAGCACGGACACCAGTAGCAATCAGCCCCAGCATTTT. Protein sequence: CATSTDTSSNQPQHF.